The entry below describes one T cell receptor beta chain. The assay was immunoSEQ multiplex PCR, and TCRdb's table has in-frame clones only and misses some. The sample consists of about 43,000 clones, about 95% of them appearing once. With V trimmed by 4 bases and J by 0 bases, 14 bases remained unmatched. The germline CDR1 and CDR2 sequences are MGHRA and YSYEKL. The CDR3 length is 19 residues. Treatment: preoperative locoregional IRX-2 cytokine immunotherapy. Samples came from a phase Ib trial of preoperative locoregional IRX-2 cytokine immunotherapy. The sample is drawn from a study of preoperative IRX-2 immunotherapy in early breast cancer.

The chain is built from TRBV4-1 and TRBJ1-5; 8 nucleotides match TRBD1. This TCR was recovered from a human donor with breast cancer. The sample was tumor tissue, taken after IRX-2 immunotherapy. This CDR3 reads CASSLRTGQDLNSNQPQHF. In nucleotides, the CDR3 is TGCGCCAGCAGCCTCAGGACAGGGCAGGATCTTAATAGCAATCAGCCCCAGCATTTT.